This T cell receptor (beta chain) was found in a study of CD8 T cells in seronegative destructive rheumatoid arthritis (TCRdb year 2020). As for the study more broadly: At the time of sampling, seven of the eight CND-RA patients were on biological drugs. The study compared peripheral CD8+ TCRbeta repertoires from patients with CCP-negative destructive rheumatoid arthritis (CND-RA) against repertoires from newly diagnosed seropositive RA, seronegative RA and healthy controls. Comparison cohorts of seropositive RA, seronegative RA and healthy controls came from an earlier published TCRbeta dataset rather than new sequencing. The investigation overall reported the following: After adjustment for age, less diverse and more clonal CD8+ TCRbeta repertoires appeared to be present in CND-RA patients than in other RA subtypes. More CMV-reactive and fewer influenza A-reactive CD8+ TCRbeta sequences were observed in CND-RA repertoires than in controls and other RA subtypes. A distinct set of enriched public clonotypes appeared to be present in CND-RA patients, and the authors interpreted this finding as support for a separate disease subset. Across the 100,000 to 150,000 clonotypes tested, no public clonotype enrichment was retained after Benjamini-Hochberg correction. The small size of the CND-RA cohort was noted as a limitation of the study. Because no diagnostic samples were available, the TCR repertoire differences may partly reflect poor disease control over the years rather than being present at onset.

CND-RA patients tested negative on the clinical CCP2 antibody test, and even with active therapy their joint destruction kept progressing. All CND-RA patients were characterized by typical joint destruction in wrists and ankles and by failure of conventional anti-rheumatic therapy. Instead of being sampled at diagnosis, CND-RA patients were sampled after long disease histories, which in several cases spanned decades. Each patient provided around 50 millilitres of EDTA-anticoagulated peripheral blood. Peripheral blood mononuclear cells were isolated by Ficoll-Paque PLUS density gradient separation. Using AutoMACS magnetic bead positive selection, CD8+ cells were isolated from either fresh or cryopreserved PBMCs, and flow cytometry was used to check purity. Nucleospin Tissue or Tissue XS kits were used to extract genomic DNA, which was then quantified on a Qubit 2.0 fluorometer. With regard to this clone: It has no known antigen specificity. The input lacks base qualities; no much larger clone sits a single base away.

Following the manufacturer's instructions, genomic DNA from CD8+ cells served as the input for TCRbeta sequencing. A genomics technology centre in Finland performed the TCRbeta sequencing with the immunoSEQ assay. The study's own analysis went as follows. Clonotype tables from the immunoSEQ preprocessing pipeline were converted to VDJtools format, and non-productive clonotypes were removed. Any sample with fewer than 10,000 reads was excluded, the remaining samples were subsampled to 10,000 reads, and most of the eight CND-RA samples made it through. The VDJtools CalcDiversityStats function was applied to data subsampled to 10,000 reads to calculate Shannon-Wiener, Simpson and clonality indices. To infer antigen specificity, non-singleton TCRbeta clonotypes were hard-matched against VDJdb, meaning no mismatches were allowed. CDR3 sequences that differed by a single amino acid (Hamming distance 1) were grouped into clusters that potentially share antigen targets. After each group was resampled to six samples, one-sided Fisher's exact tests checked public clonotypes for group enrichment, with the whole procedure repeated ten times. The source is immuneACCESS, and TCRdb retained only in-frame sequences with V and J called. Part of the clones is not carried over; for the studies checked, unresolved V genes explain less than half of this, and the remainder is unexplained. V and J calls and clone size come straight from that table; D and trimming were deduced from the DNA. The sample has around 670 clones on record, roughly nine tenths of them singletons. The ten largest clonotypes hold 9% to 10% of the sample.

The sequence was obtained from a woman between 45 and 75 years old with seronegative destructive rheumatoid arthritis. The source material was CD8+ T cells from blood.

The nucleotide sequence is given as TGTGCCAGCAGTTACTTTGGGGCCGACTACGAGCAGTACTTC. It translates as CASSYFGADYEQYF. This receptor chain uses TRBV6-5 and TRBJ2-7, and the D gene may be TRBD1, 5 bases matching. The CDR3 numbers 14 residues from cysteine through phenylalanine. The CDR3 DNA has 42 bases and is translated from base 1. Trimming costs V 1 base and J 3 bases, and their ends lie 10 bases apart. The germline V gene sets CDR1 to MNHEY and CDR2 to SVGAGI.